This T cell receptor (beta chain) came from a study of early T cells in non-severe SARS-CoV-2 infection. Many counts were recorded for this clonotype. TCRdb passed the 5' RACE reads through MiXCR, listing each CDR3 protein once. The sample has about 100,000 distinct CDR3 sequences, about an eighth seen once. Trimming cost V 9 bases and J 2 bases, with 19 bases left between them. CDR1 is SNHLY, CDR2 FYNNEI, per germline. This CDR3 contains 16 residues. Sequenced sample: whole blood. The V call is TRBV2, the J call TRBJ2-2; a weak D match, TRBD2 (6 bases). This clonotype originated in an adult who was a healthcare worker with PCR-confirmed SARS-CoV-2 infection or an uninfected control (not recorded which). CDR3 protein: CASTMGLASNTGELFF. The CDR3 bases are TGTGCCAGTACCATGGGGCTAGCGAGTAACACCGGGGAGCTGTTTTTT.